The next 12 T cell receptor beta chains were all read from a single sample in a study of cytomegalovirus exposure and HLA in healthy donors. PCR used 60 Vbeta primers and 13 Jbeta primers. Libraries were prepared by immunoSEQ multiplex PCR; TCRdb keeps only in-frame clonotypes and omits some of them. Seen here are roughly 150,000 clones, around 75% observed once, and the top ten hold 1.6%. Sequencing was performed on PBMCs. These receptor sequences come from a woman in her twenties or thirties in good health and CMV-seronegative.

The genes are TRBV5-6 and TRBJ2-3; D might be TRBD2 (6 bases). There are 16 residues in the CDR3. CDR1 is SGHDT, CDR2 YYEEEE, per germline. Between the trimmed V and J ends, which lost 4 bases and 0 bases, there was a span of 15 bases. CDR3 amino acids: CASSNSGTASTDTQYF. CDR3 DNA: TGTGCCAGCAGCAATTCCGGGACTGCTAGCACAGATACGCAGTATTTT.

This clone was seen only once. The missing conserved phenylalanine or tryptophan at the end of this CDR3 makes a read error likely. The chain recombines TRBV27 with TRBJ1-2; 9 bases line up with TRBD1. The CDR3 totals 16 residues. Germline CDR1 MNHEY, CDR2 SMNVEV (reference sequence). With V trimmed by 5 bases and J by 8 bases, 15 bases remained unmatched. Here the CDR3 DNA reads TGTGCCAGCAGTGCCCGCTCCGGGACAGGGTTTAGGGGCTACACCCTC. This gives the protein CASSARSGTGFRGYTL.

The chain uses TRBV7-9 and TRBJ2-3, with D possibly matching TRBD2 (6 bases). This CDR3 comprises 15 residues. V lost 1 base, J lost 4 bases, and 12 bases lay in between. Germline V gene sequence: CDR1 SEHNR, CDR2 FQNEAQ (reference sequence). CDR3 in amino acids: CASSLVTGSADTQYF. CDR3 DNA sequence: TGTGCCAGCAGCTTAGTGACCGGGAGTGCAGATACGCAGTATTTT.

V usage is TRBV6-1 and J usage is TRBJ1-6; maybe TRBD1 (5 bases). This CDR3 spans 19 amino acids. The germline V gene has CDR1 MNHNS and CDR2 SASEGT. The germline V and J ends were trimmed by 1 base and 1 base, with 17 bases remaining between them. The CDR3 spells CASSEGSGGVLSYNSPLHF. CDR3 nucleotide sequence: TGTGCCAGCAGTGAAGGGTCAGGAGGGGTTTTGTCCTATAATTCACCCCTCCACTTT.

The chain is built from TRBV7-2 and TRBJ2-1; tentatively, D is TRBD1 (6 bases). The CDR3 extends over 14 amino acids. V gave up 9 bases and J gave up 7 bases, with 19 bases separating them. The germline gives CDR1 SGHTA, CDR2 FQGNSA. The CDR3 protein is CASDLTGFLNEQFF. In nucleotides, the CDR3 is TGTGCCAGTGACCTAACAGGGTTTTTGAATGAGCAGTTCTTC.

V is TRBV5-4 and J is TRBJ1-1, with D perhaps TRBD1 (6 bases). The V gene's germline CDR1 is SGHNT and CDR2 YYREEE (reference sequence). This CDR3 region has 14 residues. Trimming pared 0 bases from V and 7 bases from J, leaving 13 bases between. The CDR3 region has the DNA TGTGCCAGCAGCTTGGCCTCAGGGGCTCATGAAGCTTTCTTT. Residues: CASSLASGAHEAFF.

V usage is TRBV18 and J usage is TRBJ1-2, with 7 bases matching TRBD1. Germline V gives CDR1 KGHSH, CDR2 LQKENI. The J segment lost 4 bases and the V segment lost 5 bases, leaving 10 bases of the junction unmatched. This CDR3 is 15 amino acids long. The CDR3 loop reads CASSVRDSSSYGYTF. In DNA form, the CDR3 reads TGTGCCAGCTCAGTAAGGGACAGTTCCTCCTATGGCTACACCTTC.

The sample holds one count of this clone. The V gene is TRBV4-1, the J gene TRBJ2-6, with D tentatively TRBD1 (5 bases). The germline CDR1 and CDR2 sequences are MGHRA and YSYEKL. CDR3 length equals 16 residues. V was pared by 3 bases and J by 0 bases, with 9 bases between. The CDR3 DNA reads TGCGCCAGCAGCCACGACAGTAACTCTGGGGCCAACGTCCTGACTTTC. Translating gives CASSHDSNSGANVLTF.

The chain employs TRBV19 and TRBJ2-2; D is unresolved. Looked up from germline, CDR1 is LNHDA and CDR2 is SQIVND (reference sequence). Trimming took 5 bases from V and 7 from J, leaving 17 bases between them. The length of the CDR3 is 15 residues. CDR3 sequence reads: CASSFTTEMIGELFF. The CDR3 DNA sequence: TGTGCCAGTAGTTTCACGACGGAGATGATCGGGGAGCTGTTTTTT.

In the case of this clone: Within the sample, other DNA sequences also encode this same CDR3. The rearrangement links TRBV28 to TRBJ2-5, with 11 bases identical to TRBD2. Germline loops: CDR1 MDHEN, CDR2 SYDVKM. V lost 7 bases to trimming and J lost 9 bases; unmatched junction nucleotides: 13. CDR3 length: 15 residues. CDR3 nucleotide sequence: TGTGCCAGCAAGTTCGCCGGGACTAGCGGCAGCTCCCAGTACTTC. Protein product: CASKFAGTSGSSQYF.

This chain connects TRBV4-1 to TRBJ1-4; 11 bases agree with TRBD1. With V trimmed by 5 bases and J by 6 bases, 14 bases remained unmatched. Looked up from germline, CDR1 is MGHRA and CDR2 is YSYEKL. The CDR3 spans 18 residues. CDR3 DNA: TGCGCCAGCAGCTTCGGACAGGGGGCGGATCTGGGAGATGAAAAACTGTTTTTT. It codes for CASSFGQGADLGDEKLFF.

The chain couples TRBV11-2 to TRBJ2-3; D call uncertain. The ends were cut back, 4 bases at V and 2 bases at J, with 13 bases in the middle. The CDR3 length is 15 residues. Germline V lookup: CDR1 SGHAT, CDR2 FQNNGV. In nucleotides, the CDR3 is TGTGCCAGCAGCTACAAGACAAGCCTCACAGATACGCAGTATTTT. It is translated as CASSYKTSLTDTQYF.